This T cell receptor (beta chain) derives from a study of lymphopenia after photon versus proton radiotherapy. Study results and caveats: Proton therapy kept repertoires fairly stable, unlike photons, which gained effector/memory cells. A bigger post-nadir fall in TCR diversity correlated inversely with survival time in deceased patients. Only patients who died were analyzed for survival; proton advantage is unproven.

The germline V gene encodes CDR1 LNHNV and CDR2 YYDKDF (reference sequence). This CDR3 comprises 16 residues. The trim removed 3 bases at V and 4 bases at J, leaving 9 bases unmatched. Only in-frame clones appear in the TCRdb table, and some are missing; sequencing was by immunoSEQ multiplex PCR. The sample lists some 38,000 clones, roughly 90% seen once, with 15% in the top ten. To note about this clone: What it binds is unknown.

This receptor was taken from a man aged 60 to 75 with cholangiocarcinoma. The sequenced sample was peripheral blood, obtained from a patient treated with photon-based radiotherapy. The J gene is TRBJ2-3, the V gene TRBV15; 8 nucleotides line up with TRBD2. The CDR3 DNA reads as TGTGCCACCAGCAGGCAAATTAGCGGGGCAGCAGATACGCAGTATTTT. This codes for CATSRQISGAADTQYF.